One and the same sample provided the 3 T cell receptor beta chains below, sequenced in a study of blood T cell repertoires in COVID-19. Profiling relied on immunoSEQ multiplex PCR, and the TCRdb table lists in-frame clones only, not all of them. Among about 92,000 clones listed, roughly 80% were seen once. Sample: peripheral blood. All receptors come from a man between 50 and 59 years old who had recovered from COVID-19.

This chain joins TRBV4-3 and TRBJ2-7, with D perhaps matching TRBD2 (5 bases). The germline V gene has CDR1 LGHNA and CDR2 YSLEER. Trimming removed 0 bases from V and 0 bases from J, with 9 bases in between. The CDR3 sequence is 15 residues long. In DNA form, the CDR3 reads TGCGCCAGCAGCCAAGAGGAGGCCAGCTCCTACGAGCAGTACTTC. Its protein product is CASSQEEASSYEQYF.

The chain employs TRBV23-1 and TRBJ2-3; tentative D call: TRBD2 (6 bases). TRBV23-1 is reported as an ORF; its role is uncertain. The length of the CDR3 is 13 residues. In DNA, the CDR3 is TGCGCTGAGGGGAGGTGGGGCACAGATACGCAGTATTTT. Its protein product is CAEGRWGTDTQYF.

The chain employs TRBV6-5 and TRBJ2-5, with 7 nucleotides matching TRBD1. The CDR3 runs 16 residues. Germline CDR1 and CDR2: MNHEY and SVGAGI. The ends lost 4 bases at V and 4 bases at J; junction bases unmatched: 12. CDR3 in DNA: TGTGCCAGCAGTTCCCCGGGGCCTAGACAGGGAGAGACCCAGTACTTC. Amino acids: CASSSPGPRQGETQYF.